The 15 T cell receptor beta chains listed next were all sequenced from one sample in a study of T-cell reconstitution after alpha-beta-depleted transplantation in children. The TCRbeta library incorporated unique molecular identifiers. TCRdb passed the PCR reads through MiXCR, listing each CDR3 protein once. The table records approximately 190,000 distinct CDR3 sequences, 8.4% of them present only once. The sequencing used PBMCs, mostly from graft donor cells, collected 360 days after TCRalphabeta/CD19-depleted stem cell transplant. The receptors here all came from a male patient aged 2-10 years who had a stem cell transplant for acute myeloid leukemia, so the T cells may come from the graft donor.

This sequence joins TRBV2 and TRBJ2-1; 7 bases fit TRBD2. Trimming cost V 4 bases and J 0 bases; bases outside gene matches: 9. Germline CDR1 reads SNHLY; CDR2 reads FYNNEI. This CDR3 has 17 residues. The CDR3, as DNA: TGTGCCAGCAGTGGGGGGGGAGAAGTGAGCTCCTACAATGAGCAGTTCTTC. Protein product: CASSGGGEVSSYNEQFF.

Ten or more counts support this clonotype. The chain links TRBV28 to TRBJ2-1; unclear D gene. The V gene lost 6 bases and the J gene lost 3 bases, with 18 bases spanning the gap. CDR1 and CDR2 from the germline V gene are MDHEN and SYDVKM. CDR3 length equals 16 residues. The CDR3 sequence: CASRFERGRNYNEQFF. The CDR3, as DNA: TGTGCCAGCAGGTTCGAGCGTGGGCGCAACTACAATGAGCAGTTCTTC.

This clonotype was counted many times. The chain is built from TRBV20-1 and TRBJ2-5; D is ambiguous. Germline V gives CDR1 DFQATT, CDR2 SNEGSKA (reference sequence). The V end lost 3 bases, the J end lost 5 bases, and 16 bases lay between the germline ends. This CDR3 region has 14 residues. CDR3: CSASVLGFGETQYF. The CDR3 nucleotides are TGCAGTGCTAGTGTTTTGGGATTCGGGGAGACCCAGTACTTC.

The chain employs TRBV5-8 and TRBJ2-1; D is uncertain. The CDR3 has 13 residues. The V gene's germline CDR1 is SGHTS and CDR2 YDEGEE. Trimming pared 2 bases from V and 7 bases from J, leaving 10 bases between. This CDR3 reads CASSLRVGNEQFF. The CDR3 nucleotides read TGTGCCAGCAGCTTACGGGTCGGGAATGAGCAGTTCTTC.

This chain joins TRBV4-3 and TRBJ2-7; the D is unclear. Trimming removed 4 bases at V and 0 bases at J, with 13 bases between. The germline V gene encodes CDR1 LGHNA and CDR2 YSLEER. The CDR3 has 15 amino acids. The CDR3: CASSPALDSSYEQYF. CDR3 DNA sequence: TGCGCCAGCAGCCCCGCCCTCGATAGCTCCTACGAGCAGTACTTC.

This clonotype appeared many times. V is TRBV28 and J is TRBJ2-1; TRBD2 agrees at 9 bases. The ends lost 5 bases at V and 4 bases at J; junction bases unmatched: 6. Germline CDR1 reads MDHEN; CDR2 reads SYDVKM. The CDR3 is 15 amino acids. The CDR3 nucleotides are TGTGCCAGCAGTCCGCGTAGCGGGGGATACAATGAGCAGTTCTTC. Translated: CASSPRSGGYNEQFF. The whole variable domain, remainder taken from reference TRBV28 and TRBJ2-1, is DVKVTQSSRYLVKRTGEKVFLECVQDMDHENMFWYRQDPGLGLRLIYFSYDVKMKEKGDIPEGYSVSREKKERFSLILESASTNQTSMYLCASSPRSGGYNEQFFGPGTRLTVL.

The table lists this clonotype with a few counts. This rearrangement joins TRBV2 to TRBJ1-1, with D possibly matching TRBD1 (5 bases). Trimming pared 6 bases from V and 0 bases from J, leaving 17 bases between. Germline CDR1 is SNHLY and CDR2 is FYNNEI. The CDR3 loop spans 16 amino acids. CDR3 in DNA: TGTGCCAGCAGAGGGGACGCCGGGGGGATGAACACTGAAGCTTTCTTT. It yields the protein CASRGDAGGMNTEAFF.

This clonotype came up a few times. The CDR3 DNA reads as TGTGCCACCAGCAGCCGTTCCGGGACGGGTACCTACGAGCAGTACTTC. Protein: CATSSRSGTGTYEQYF. The chain links TRBV15 to TRBJ2-7; TRBD1 or TRBD2 may be the D gene (5 bases each). The CDR3 loop spans 16 amino acids. Trimming cost V 3 bases and J 2 bases, with 17 bases left between them. Germline lookup yields CDR1 LNHNV and CDR2 YYDKDF (reference sequence).

This clonotype showed up just a few times. The rearrangement links TRBV12-3 or TRBV12-4 to TRBJ1-1; D not resolved. The V end lost 8 bases, the J end lost 1 base, and 14 bases lay between the germline ends. The CDR3 is 14 amino acids. CDR3 nucleotide sequence: TGTGCCAGCGCACAGCCTTTTTGGAACACTGAAGCTTTCTTT. It is translated as CASAQPFWNTEAFF.

This clonotype was seen at least ten times. Its ends do not fully match the called genes, so a read error is possible. The V and J genes are TRBV12-3 or TRBV12-4 and TRBJ2-4; the D is unclear. The CDR3 sequence is 15 residues long. The CDR3 DNA is TGTGCCAGCAGTGCGAATCCGGCCACAAAAGAACAACGGCACTTC. Translated: CASSANPATKEQRHF.

This clonotype occurred a few times. The CDR3 DNA follows: TGCGCCAGCAGCTCGCCGTCGAGGGGGGACATTCAGTACTTC. Translated: CASSSPSRGDIQYF. The chain is built from TRBV5-1 and TRBJ2-4, with D possibly called TRBD1 or TRBD2 (6 bases each). Germline CDR1 reads SGHRS; CDR2 reads YFSETQ. V lost 3 bases and J lost 8, with 15 bases in between. The CDR3 spans 14 residues.

The rearrangement joins TRBV5-1 to TRBJ2-1; 9 bases agree with TRBD2. Germline CDR1 SGHRS, CDR2 YFSETQ. CDR3 size: 13 residues. Germline trimming cut 5 bases from V and 6 bases from J; bases unmatched to any gene: 3. The CDR3 DNA follows: TGCGCCAGCAGGCCGACTAGCGGCAATGAGCAGTTCTTC. This encodes CASRPTSGNEQFF.

This clonotype was found many times. V gene TRBV19 combines with J gene TRBJ2-5; 15 nucleotides align to TRBD2. This CDR3 is built from 16 residues. The J segment lost 5 bases and the V segment lost 6 bases, leaving 7 bases of the junction unmatched. The germline V gene encodes CDR1 LNHDA and CDR2 SQIVND (reference sequence). In DNA form, the CDR3 reads TGTGCCAGTAGCCGTGGACTAGCGGGAGGGAGCGAGACCCAGTACTTC. This encodes CASSRGLAGGSETQYF.

The chain combines TRBV15 with TRBJ2-7; D call uncertain. V was cut by 4 bases and J by 3 bases, with 19 bases left in between. This CDR3 spans 16 amino acids. Germline values: CDR1 LNHNV, CDR2 YYDKDF (reference sequence). The CDR3 loop is CATSTRNKVRFYEQYF. CDR3 coding DNA: TGTGCCACCAGCACGAGGAATAAAGTACGTTTCTACGAGCAGTACTTC.

This clonotype was observed a few times. The chain has TRBV12-3 or TRBV12-4 and TRBJ1-2, with D unclear. The CDR3 spans 13 residues. Deletions cut 3 bases from V and 7 bases from J, with 12 bases between. CDR3 bases: TGTGCCAGCAGTTTCGGAAGGGCGGGTGGCTACACCTTC. Residues: CASSFGRAGGYTF.